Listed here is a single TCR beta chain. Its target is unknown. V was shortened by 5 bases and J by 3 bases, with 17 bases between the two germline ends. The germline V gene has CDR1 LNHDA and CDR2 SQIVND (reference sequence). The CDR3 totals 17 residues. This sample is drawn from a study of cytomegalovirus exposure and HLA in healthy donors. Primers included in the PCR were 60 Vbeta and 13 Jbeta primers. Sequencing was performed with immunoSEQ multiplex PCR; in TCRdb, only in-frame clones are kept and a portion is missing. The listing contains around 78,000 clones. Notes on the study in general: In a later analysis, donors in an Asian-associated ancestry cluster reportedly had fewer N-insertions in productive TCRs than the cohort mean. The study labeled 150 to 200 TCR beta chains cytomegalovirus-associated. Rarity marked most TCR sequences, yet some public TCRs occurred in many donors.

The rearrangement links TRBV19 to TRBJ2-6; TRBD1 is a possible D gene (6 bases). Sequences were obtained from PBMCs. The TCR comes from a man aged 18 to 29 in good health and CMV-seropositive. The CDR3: CASSATGKAVGANVLTF. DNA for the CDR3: TGTGCCAGTAGTGCTACAGGGAAAGCTGTTGGGGCCAACGTCCTGACTTTC.